These T cell receptor beta chains were read from a single sample in a study of T cell responses to AZD1222 COVID-19 vaccine. The data were produced by immunoSEQ multiplex PCR, yet TCRdb's version contains in-frame clones alone and is incomplete. Here the sample spans roughly 130,000 clones, approximately 88% being singletons. This material consisted of peripheral blood, taken on day 0 of AZD1222 vaccination. The receptors shown here come from an adult in good health. The CDR3 runs from the conserved cysteine through the conserved F or W. D genes are given only for firm matches. Clone size, where shown, is once, few, many, or a class for clones that have expanded.

J gene: TRBJ2-3
clone size: once
D gene: NA
V gene: TRBV28
CDR3 DNA: TGTGCCAGCAGTTTCGGATTAGTCGGTACGCCGGGTGGGGGCACAGATACGCAGTATTTT
CDR3 protein: CASSFGLVGTPGGGTDTQYF

J gene: TRBJ1-6
clone size: NA
D gene: NA
V gene: TRBV9
CDR3 DNA: TGTGCCAGCAGCCTCGGGACTCCCGATTCACCCCTCCACTTT
CDR3 protein: CASSLGTPDSPLHF

J gene: TRBJ2-4
clone size: NA
D gene: NA
V gene: TRBV5-6
CDR3 DNA: TGTGCCAGCAGCTCCGGACAAGACCTTGCCAAAAACATTCAGTACTTC
CDR3 protein: CASSSGQDLAKNIQYF

J gene: TRBJ1-2
clone size: NA
D gene: NA
V gene: TRBV19
CDR3 DNA: TGTGCCAGTAGTCCCCCGCTCACAGGGTTATTCGGGGGCTACACCTTC
CDR3 protein: CASSPPLTGLFGGYTF

J gene: TRBJ2-7
clone size: NA
D gene: TRBD1
V gene: TRBV19
CDR3 DNA: TGTGCCAGTAGTCACAGGGGGCAAGGGGAGCAGTACTTC
CDR3 protein: CASSHRGQGEQYF

J gene: TRBJ1-5
clone size: NA
D gene: NA
V gene: TRBV29-1
CDR3 DNA: TGCAGCGTTGATTCCGGGGAGGGACAGCCCCAGCATTTT
CDR3 protein: CSVDSGEGQPQHF

J gene: TRBJ1-2
clone size: NA
D gene: NA
V gene: TRBV28
CDR3 DNA: TGTGCCAGCAGTACACTGGGGGGGTATGGCTACACCTTC
CDR3 protein: CASSTLGGYGYTF

J gene: TRBJ1-5
clone size: NA
D gene: NA
V gene: TRBV19
CDR3 DNA: TGTGCCAGTAGTGAGGCCGCGAATCAGCCCCAGCATTTT
CDR3 protein: CASSEAANQPQHF

J gene: TRBJ2-4
clone size: NA
D gene: NA
V gene: TRBV9
CDR3 DNA: TGTGCCAGCAGCGTAGCTACAGGGATCTACAAAAACATTCAGTACTTC
CDR3 protein: CASSVATGIYKNIQYF

J gene: TRBJ1-1
clone size: NA
D gene: NA
V gene: TRBV27
CDR3 DNA: TGTGCCAGCAGTAGAGGACAGCCGAACACTGAAGCTTTCTTT
CDR3 protein: CASSRGQPNTEAFF

J gene: TRBJ1-1
clone size: NA
D gene: NA
V gene: TRBV5-1
CDR3 DNA: TGCGCCAGCAGCTTGGCAGGGAACACTGAAGCTTTCTTT
CDR3 protein: CASSLAGNTEAFF

J gene: TRBJ1-4
clone size: NA
D gene: NA
V gene: TRBV7-2
CDR3 DNA: TGTGCCAGCAGCTTAGATCGGAGGGTCCCAATCGATGAAAAACTGTTTTTT
CDR3 protein: CASSLDRRVPIDEKLFF

J gene: TRBJ1-1
clone size: NA
D gene: NA
V gene: TRBV27
CDR3 DNA: TGTGCCAGCAGTTTATTTGGAAGTAGGATGAACACTGAAGCTTTCTTT
CDR3 protein: CASSLFGSRMNTEAFF

J gene: TRBJ2-7
clone size: NA
D gene: TRBD1
V gene: TRBV3-1/TRBV3-2
CDR3 DNA: TGTGCCAGCAGCCAAGATCTGGGACAGGTCCCCGAGCAGTACTTC
CDR3 protein: CASSQDLGQVPEQYF

J gene: TRBJ1-5
clone size: few
D gene: TRBD1
V gene: TRBV7-9
CDR3 DNA: TGTGCCAGCAGCGCCCAGGGGGCCGGCAATCAGCCCCAGCATTTT
CDR3 protein: CASSAQGAGNQPQHF

J gene: TRBJ1-3
clone size: NA
D gene: NA
V gene: TRBV28
CDR3 DNA: TGTGCCAGCAGGGAGGAACTCTCTGGAAACACCATATATTTT
CDR3 protein: CASREELSGNTIYF

J gene: TRBJ2-1
clone size: NA
D gene: TRBD2
V gene: TRBV2
CDR3 DNA: TGTGCCAGCAGTGATCAGCGGGGCAACAATGAGCAGTTCTTC
CDR3 protein: CASSDQRGNNEQFF